Each of the 3 T cell receptor beta chains below was sequenced from the same sample in a study of identical twins. TCRdb re-analysed the 5' RACE reads in MiXCR, keeping a single row per CDR3 protein. The table has some 600,000 distinct CDR3 sequences, roughly 6.6% seen once; the top ten hold 1.5% to 2%. These data were likewise used in another study, on yellow fever vaccine responses in identical twins.

The sample taken for sequencing was PBMCs. The receptors originated from a woman aged 18-29 years in good health.

This clonotype was picked up many times. The chain combines TRBV5-1 with TRBJ2-1, with 7 bases aligning to TRBD1. The V gene end was trimmed by 4 bases and the J gene end by 10 bases; junction bases not matched to a gene: 2. The V gene's germline CDR1 is SGHRS and CDR2 YFSETQ. This CDR3 region has 11 residues. CDR3 sequence: CASSPDREQFF. In nucleotides, the CDR3 is TGCGCCAGCAGCCCGGACAGGGAGCAGTTCTTC. The full variable domain, with the rest looked up from reference TRBV5-1 and TRBJ2-1, is KAGVTQTPRYLIKTRGQQVTLSCSPISGHRSVSWYQQTPGQGLQFLFEYFSETQRNKGNFPGRFSGRQFSNSRSEMNVSTLELGDSALYLCASSPDREQFFGPGTRLTVL.

The genes are TRBV20-1 and TRBJ2-7; TRBD2 is a possible D gene (5 bases). Per germline, CDR1 DFQATT and CDR2 SNEGSKA (reference sequence). The CDR3 contains 11 residues. Trimming cost V 5 bases and J 4 bases, with 9 bases left between them. The chain's CDR3 is CSAQLGYEQYF. CDR3 DNA sequence: TGCAGTGCTCAACTAGGGTACGAGCAGTACTTC.

The chain couples TRBV2 to TRBJ1-1; D gene ambiguous. V was trimmed by 6 bases and J by 5 bases, leaving 16 bases between them. Germline V gives CDR1 SNHLY, CDR2 FYNNEI. The CDR3 loop spans 14 amino acids. The CDR3 DNA is TGTGCCAGCAGCCCGAACATGGGAAGGACTGAAGCTTTCTTT. This translates into CASSPNMGRTEAFF. The full variable domain, completed using reference TRBV2 and TRBJ1-1, is EPEVTQTPSHQVTQMGQEVILRCVPISNHLYFYWYRQILGQKVEFLVSFYNNEISEKSEIFDDQFSVERPDGSNFTLKIRSTKLEDSAMYFCASSPNMGRTEAFFGQGTRLTVV.